The clone carrying this T cell receptor beta chain was counted a few times. Its antigen is undetermined. The junction and the germline gene differ at one end; a read error may be behind it. TCRdb used MiXCR to reprocess the 5' RACE reads, holding one entry per CDR3 protein. Seen here are approximately 300,000 distinct CDR3 sequences, less than 25% observed once, and the top ten hold about 3.5%. The sample originates from a study of CD8 T cells in ankylosing spondylitis. Overall study results and limits: Prior work had noted some motif variants in reactive arthritis blood and synovial fluid. Made up of several highly homologous variants, a TCR beta motif appeared characteristic of ankylosing spondylitis blood. Within matched ankylosing spondylitis synovial fluid, disease-linked clones were reportedly significantly enriched. Disease-associated clones were CD8+ and fairly uncommon in peripheral blood.

Germline CDR1 is SSHAT and CDR2 is FNYEAQ (reference sequence). This CDR3 spans 14 amino acids. The V and J genes are TRBV7-7 and TRBJ2-2; D is unclear. The TCR was taken from a female donor with ankylosing spondylitis or in good health (not recorded which). Sequencing used blood, either unsorted or a sorted T cell fraction (not recorded which). CDR3 residues: CASSTDGPFGELFF. CDR3 DNA: TGTGCTAGCAGCACAGACGGACCGTTTGGGGAGCTGTTTTTT. Filled out from reference TRBV7-7 and TRBJ2-2, the complete variable domain reads GAGVSQSPRYKVTKRGQDVTLRCDPISSHATLYWYQQALGQGPEFLTYFNYEAQPDKSGLPSDRFSAERPEGSISTLTIQRTEQRDSAMYRCASSTDGPFGELFFGEGSRLTVL.